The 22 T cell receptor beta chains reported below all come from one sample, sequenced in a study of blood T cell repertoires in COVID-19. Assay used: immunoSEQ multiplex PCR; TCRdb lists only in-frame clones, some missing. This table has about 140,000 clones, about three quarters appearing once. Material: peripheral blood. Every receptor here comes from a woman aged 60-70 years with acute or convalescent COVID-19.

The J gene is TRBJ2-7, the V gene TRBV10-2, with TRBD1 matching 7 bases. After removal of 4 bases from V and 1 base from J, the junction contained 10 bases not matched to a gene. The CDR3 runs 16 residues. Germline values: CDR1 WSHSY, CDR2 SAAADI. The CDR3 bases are TGCGCCAGCAGTGGAGGAGACAGGGCAGGATCCTACGAGCAGTACTTC. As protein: CASSGGDRAGSYEQYF.

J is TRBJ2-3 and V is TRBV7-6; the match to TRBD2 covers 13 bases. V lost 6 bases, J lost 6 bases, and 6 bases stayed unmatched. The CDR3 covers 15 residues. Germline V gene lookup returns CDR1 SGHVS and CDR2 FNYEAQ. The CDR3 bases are TGTGCCAGCAGAGACGGACTAGCGGGAGCGGATACGCAGTATTTT. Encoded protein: CASRDGLAGADTQYF.

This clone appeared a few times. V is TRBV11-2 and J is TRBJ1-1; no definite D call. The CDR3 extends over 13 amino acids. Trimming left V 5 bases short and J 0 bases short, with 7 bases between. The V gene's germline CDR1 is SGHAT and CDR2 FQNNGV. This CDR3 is CASSLQLNTEAFF. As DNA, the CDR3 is TGTGCCAGCAGCCTCCAGTTGAACACTGAAGCTTTCTTT. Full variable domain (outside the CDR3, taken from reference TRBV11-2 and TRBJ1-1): EAGVAQSPRYKIIEKRQSVAFWCNPISGHATLYWYQQILGQGPKLLIQFQNNGVVDDSQLPKDRFSAERLKGVDSTLKIQPAKLEDSAVYLCASSLQLNTEAFFGQGTRLTVV.

The CDR3 bases are TGTGCCAGTGTTTCCGCGGGGGCAAATAACTATGGCTACACCTTC. Its translation: CASVSAGANNYGYTF. V usage is TRBV19 and J usage is TRBJ1-2; TRBD1 is a possible D gene (6 bases). This CDR3 is 15 amino acids long. The V and J ends lost 8 bases and 1 base respectively, with 17 bases between them. Germline V gene lookup returns CDR1 LNHDA and CDR2 SQIVND (reference sequence).

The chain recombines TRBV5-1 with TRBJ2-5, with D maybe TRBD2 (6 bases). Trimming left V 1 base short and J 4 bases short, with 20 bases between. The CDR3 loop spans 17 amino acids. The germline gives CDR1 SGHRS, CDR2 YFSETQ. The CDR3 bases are TGCGCCAGCAGCTTGTTCCCATTATCGGGAGTAGGAGAGACCCAGTACTTC. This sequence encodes CASSLFPLSGVGETQYF.

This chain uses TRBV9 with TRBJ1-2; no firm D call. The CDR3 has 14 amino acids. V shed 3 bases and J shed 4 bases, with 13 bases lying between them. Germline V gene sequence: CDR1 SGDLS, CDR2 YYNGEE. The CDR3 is CASSATHGGYGYTF. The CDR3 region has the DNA TGTGCCAGCAGCGCCACTCACGGTGGCTATGGCTACACCTTC.

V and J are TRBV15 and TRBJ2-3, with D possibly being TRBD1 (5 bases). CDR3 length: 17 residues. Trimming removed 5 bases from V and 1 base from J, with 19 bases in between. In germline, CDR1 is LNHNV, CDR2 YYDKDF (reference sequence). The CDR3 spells CATSVPPRQGGTDTQYF. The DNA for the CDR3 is TGTGCCACCAGCGTTCCTCCAAGGCAGGGTGGCACAGATACGCAGTATTTT.

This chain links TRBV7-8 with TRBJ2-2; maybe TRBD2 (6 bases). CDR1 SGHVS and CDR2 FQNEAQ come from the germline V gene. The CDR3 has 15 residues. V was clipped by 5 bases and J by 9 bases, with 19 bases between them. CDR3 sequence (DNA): TGTGCCAGCAGCGCGGGACTTCCTGTGAGCCGGGAGCTGTTTTTT. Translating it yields CASSAGLPVSRELFF.

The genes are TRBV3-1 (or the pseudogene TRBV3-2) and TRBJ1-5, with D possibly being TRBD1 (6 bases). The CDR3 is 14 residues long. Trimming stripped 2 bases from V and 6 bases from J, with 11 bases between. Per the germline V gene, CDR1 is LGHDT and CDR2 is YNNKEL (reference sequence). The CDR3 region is CASSQWGGTQPQHF. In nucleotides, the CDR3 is TGTGCCAGCAGCCAATGGGGGGGCACTCAGCCCCAGCATTTT.

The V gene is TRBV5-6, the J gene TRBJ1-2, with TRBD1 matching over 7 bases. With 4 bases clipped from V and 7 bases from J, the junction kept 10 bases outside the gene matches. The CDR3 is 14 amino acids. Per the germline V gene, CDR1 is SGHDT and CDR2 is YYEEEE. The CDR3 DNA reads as TGTGCCAGCAGCACCACCCGACAGGGCCCTGGCTACACCTTC. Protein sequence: CASSTTRQGPGYTF. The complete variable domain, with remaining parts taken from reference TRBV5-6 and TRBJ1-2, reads DAGVTQSPTHLIKTRGQQVTLRCSPKSGHDTVSWYQQALGQGPQFIFQYYEEEERQRGNFPDRFSGHQFPNYSSELNVNALLLGDSALYLCASSTTRQGPGYTFGSGTRLTVV.

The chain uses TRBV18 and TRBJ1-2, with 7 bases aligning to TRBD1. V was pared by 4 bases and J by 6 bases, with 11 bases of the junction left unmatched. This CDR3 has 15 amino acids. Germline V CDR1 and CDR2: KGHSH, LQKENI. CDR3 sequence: CASSQDLTGDHGYTF. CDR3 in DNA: TGTGCCAGCTCACAAGATCTTACAGGGGATCATGGCTACACCTTC. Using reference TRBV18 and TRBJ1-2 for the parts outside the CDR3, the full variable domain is NAGVMQNPRHLVRRRGQEARLRCSPMKGHSHVYWYRQLPEEGLKFMVYLQKENIIDESGMPKERFSAEFPKEGPSILRIQQVVRGDSAAYFCASSQDLTGDHGYTFGSGTRLTVV.

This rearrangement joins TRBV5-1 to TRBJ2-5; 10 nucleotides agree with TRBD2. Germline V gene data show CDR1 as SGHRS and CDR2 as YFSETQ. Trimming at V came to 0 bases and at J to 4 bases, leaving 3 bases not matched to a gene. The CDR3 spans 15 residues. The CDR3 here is CASSLGLAGVETQYF. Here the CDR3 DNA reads TGCGCCAGCAGCTTGGGGCTAGCGGGAGTAGAGACCCAGTACTTC.

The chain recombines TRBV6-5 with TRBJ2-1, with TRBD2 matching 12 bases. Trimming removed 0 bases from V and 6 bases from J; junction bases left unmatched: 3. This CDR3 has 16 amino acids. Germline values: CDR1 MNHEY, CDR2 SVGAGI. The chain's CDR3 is CASSYSVGLAGNEQFF. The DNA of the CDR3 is TGTGCCAGCAGTTACTCGGTGGGACTAGCGGGCAATGAGCAGTTCTTC.

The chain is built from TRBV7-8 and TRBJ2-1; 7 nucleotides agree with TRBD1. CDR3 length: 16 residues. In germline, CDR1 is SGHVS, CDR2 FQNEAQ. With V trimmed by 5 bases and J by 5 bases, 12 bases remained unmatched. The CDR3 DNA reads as TGTGCCAGCAGCCCCCATAGGGACAGAAAACACAATGAGCAGTTCTTC. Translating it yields CASSPHRDRKHNEQFF.

The CDR3 loop is CASSQGTTGTDTQYF. As DNA, the CDR3 is TGTGCCAGCAGCCAAGGAACCACCGGGACAGATACGCAGTATTTT. This rearrangement joins TRBV3-1 (or the pseudogene TRBV3-2) to TRBJ2-3, with unresolved D. Germline V CDR1 and CDR2: LGHDT, YNNKEL (reference sequence). The CDR3 totals 15 residues. The V end was cut by 1 base, the J end by 3 bases, with 11 bases between.

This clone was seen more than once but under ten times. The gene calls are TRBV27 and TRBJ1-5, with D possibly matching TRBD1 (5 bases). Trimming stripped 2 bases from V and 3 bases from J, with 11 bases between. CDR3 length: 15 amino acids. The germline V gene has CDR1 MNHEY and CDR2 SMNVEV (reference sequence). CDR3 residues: CASSLAGGYNQPQHF. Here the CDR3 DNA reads TGTGCCAGCAGTTTAGCCGGGGGATACAATCAGCCCCAGCATTTT.

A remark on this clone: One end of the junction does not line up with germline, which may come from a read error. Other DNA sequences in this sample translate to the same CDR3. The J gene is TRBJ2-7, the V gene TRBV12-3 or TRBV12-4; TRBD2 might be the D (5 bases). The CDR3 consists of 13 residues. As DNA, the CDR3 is TGTGCCAGCAGCTTAGAAGCGGTCTACGAGCAGTACTTC. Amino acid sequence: CASSLEAVYEQYF.

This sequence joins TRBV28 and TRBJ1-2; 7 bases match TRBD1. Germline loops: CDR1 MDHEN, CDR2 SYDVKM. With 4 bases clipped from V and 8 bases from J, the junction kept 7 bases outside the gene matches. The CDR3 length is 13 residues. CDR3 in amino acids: CASSSGGMRGYTF. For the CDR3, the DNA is TGTGCCAGCAGTTCAGGGGGTATGAGGGGCTACACCTTC.

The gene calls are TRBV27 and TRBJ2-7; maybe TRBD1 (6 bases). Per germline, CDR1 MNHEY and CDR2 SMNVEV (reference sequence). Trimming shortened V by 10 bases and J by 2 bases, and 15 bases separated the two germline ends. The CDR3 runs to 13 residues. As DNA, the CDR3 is TGTGCCACCGCGACGAACAGGGCCTACGAGCAGTACTTC. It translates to CATATNRAYEQYF.

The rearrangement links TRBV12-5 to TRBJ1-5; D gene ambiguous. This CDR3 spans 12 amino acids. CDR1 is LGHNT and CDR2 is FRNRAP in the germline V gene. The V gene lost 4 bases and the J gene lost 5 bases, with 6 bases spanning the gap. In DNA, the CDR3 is TGTGCTAGTGGTTCCCCTTATCAGCCCCAGCATTTT. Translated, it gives CASGSPYQPQHF.

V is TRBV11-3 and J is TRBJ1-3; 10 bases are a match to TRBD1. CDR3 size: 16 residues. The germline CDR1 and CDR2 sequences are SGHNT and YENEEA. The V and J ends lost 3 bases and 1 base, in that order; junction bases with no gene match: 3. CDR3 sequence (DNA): TGTGCCAGCAGCTTTGGACAGGGGGTTTCTGGAAACACCATATATTTT. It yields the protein CASSFGQGVSGNTIYF.

CDR3 amino acids: CSASGGRAETQYF. In DNA form, the CDR3 reads TGCAGTGCTAGTGGAGGCAGGGCAGAGACCCAGTACTTC. The rearrangement uses TRBV20-1 and TRBJ2-5; D possibly uses TRBD1 or TRBD2 (5 bases each). Germline V gives CDR1 DFQATT, CDR2 SNEGSKA (reference sequence). The CDR3 loop spans 13 amino acids. Trimming stripped 3 bases from V and 4 bases from J, with 12 bases between.